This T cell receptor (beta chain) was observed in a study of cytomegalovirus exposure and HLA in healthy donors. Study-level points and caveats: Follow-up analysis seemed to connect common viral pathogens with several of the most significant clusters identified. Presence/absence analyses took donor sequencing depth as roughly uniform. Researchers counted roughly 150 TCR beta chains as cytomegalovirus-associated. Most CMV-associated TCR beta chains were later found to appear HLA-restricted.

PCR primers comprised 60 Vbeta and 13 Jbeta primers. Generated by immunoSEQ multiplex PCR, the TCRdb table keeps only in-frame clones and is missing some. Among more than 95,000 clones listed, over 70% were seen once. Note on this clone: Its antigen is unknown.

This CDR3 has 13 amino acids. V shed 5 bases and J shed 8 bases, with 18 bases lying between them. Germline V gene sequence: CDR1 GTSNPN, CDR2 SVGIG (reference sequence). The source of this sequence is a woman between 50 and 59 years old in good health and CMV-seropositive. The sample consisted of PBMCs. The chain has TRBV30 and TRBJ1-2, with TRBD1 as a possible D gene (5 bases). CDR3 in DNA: TGTGCCTGGCACCCGGTGGGGGGAAACGGCTACACCTTC. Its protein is CAWHPVGGNGYTF.